This T cell receptor beta chain was recovered during a study of T cell changes during pregnancy in multiple sclerosis. Assay used: immunoSEQ multiplex PCR; TCRdb lists only in-frame clones, some missing. The table includes 60,000 to 95,000 clones, around 90% detected once. Germline loops: CDR1 MDHEN, CDR2 SYDVKM. V was clipped by 2 bases and J by 1 base, with 14 bases between them. This CDR3 comprises 16 residues. This specimen consisted of CD4+ T cells from peripheral blood mononuclear cells, obtained before pregnancy. The chain joins TRBV28 to TRBJ1-1; possible D gene TRBD1, 5 bases. The receptor was derived from a female donor with multiple sclerosis, enrolled in a pregnancy study. CDR3 DNA: TGTGCCAGCAGTTTAAGCGGGGGGGGGTGGAACACTGAAGCTTTCTTT. Translating gives CASSLSGGGWNTEAFF.